The next 3 T cell receptor beta chains were all read from a single sample in a study of CD8+ T cells in alopecia areata. As the sequencing template, cDNA was produced by extracting RNA and reverse transcribing it. The protocol was immunoSEQ multiplex PCR, while the TCRdb copy is restricted to in-frame clones and leaves out a portion. The table includes more than 150,000 clones, 50% to 60% detected once. The input for sequencing was CD4+ T cells sorted from blood, taken at week 0. The receptors originated from a human donor with alopecia areata.

A single count supports this clone. This chain links TRBV11-2 with TRBJ1-6; no firm D call. Germline assignment: CDR1 SGHAT and CDR2 FQNNGV. V was clipped by 0 bases and J by 9 bases, with 3 bases between them. This CDR3 region has 12 residues. The CDR3 DNA reads TGTGCCAGCAGCTTAGAAGTTTCACCCCTCCACTTT. Protein sequence: CASSLEVSPLHF.

This clone has only a few counts. The chain recombines TRBV5-1 with TRBJ2-7; D gene uncertain. V lost 4 bases and J 7 bases, leaving 15 bases between the germline ends. The germline V gene encodes CDR1 SGHRS and CDR2 YFSETQ. The CDR3 loop spans 13 amino acids. The DNA for the CDR3 is TGCGCCAGCAGCCTGGACCGTACTGGAGAGCAGTACTTC. Its protein product is CASSLDRTGEQYF.

This sequence joins TRBV27 and TRBJ1-1; 7 bases are shared with TRBD1. With V trimmed by 6 bases and J by 0 bases, 7 bases remained unmatched. Per germline, CDR1 MNHEY and CDR2 SMNVEV (reference sequence). The length of the CDR3 is 15 residues. The CDR3 DNA reads TGTGCCAGCAGAGCCTGGGACAGCATGAACACTGAAGCTTTCTTT. Its translation is CASRAWDSMNTEAFF.